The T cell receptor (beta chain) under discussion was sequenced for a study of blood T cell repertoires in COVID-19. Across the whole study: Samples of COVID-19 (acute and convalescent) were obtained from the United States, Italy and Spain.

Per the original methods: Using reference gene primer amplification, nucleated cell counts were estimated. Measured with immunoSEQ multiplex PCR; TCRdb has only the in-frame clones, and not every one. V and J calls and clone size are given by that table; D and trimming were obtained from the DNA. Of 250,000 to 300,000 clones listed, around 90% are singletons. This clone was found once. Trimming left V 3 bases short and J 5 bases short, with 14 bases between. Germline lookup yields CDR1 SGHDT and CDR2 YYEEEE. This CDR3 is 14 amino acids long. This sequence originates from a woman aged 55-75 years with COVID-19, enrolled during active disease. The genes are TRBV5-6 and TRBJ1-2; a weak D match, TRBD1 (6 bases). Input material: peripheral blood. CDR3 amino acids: CASSSRGAKYGYTF. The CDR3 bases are TGTGCCAGCAGCTCCCGGGGGGCCAAGTATGGCTACACCTTC. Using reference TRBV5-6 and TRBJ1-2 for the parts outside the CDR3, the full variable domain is DAGVTQSPTHLIKTRGQQVTLRCSPKSGHDTVSWYQQALGQGPQFIFQYYEEEERQRGNFPDRFSGHQFPNYSSELNVNALLLGDSALYLCASSSRGAKYGYTFGSGTRLTVV.